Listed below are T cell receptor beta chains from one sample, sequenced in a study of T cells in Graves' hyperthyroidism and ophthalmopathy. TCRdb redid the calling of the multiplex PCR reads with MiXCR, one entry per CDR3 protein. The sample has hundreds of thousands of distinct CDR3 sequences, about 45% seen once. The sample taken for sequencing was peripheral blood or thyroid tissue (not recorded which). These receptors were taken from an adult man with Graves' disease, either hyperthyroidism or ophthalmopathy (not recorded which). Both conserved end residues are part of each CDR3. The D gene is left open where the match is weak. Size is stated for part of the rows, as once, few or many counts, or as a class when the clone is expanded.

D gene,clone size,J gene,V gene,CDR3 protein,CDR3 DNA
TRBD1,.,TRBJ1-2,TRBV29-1,CSPSGQGAYGYTF,TGCAGCCCATCGGGACAGGGGGCTTATGGCTACACCTTC
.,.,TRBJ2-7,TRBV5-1,CASRQDATEGVREQYF,TGCGCCAGCAGACAGGACGCGACTGAAGGGGTCCGGGAGCAGTACTTC
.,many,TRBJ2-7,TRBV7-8,CASSLAGGAVQYF,TGTGCCAGCAGCTTAGCAGGGGGGGCAGTGCAGTACTTC
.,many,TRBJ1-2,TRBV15,CATSRDASRDYGYTF,TGTGCCACCAGCAGAGACGCAAGTAGGGACTATGGCTACACCTTC
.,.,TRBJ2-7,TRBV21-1,CASSTVAGASLDYEQYF,TGTGCCAGCAGCACCGTAGCGGGAGCTTCTCTAGACTACGAGCAGTACTTC
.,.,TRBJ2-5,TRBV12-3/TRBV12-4,CASDLAVQETQYF,TGTGCTAGTGATTTGGCGGTGCAAGAGACCCAGTACTTC
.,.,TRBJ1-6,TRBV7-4,CASSATVAGSPLHF,TGTGCCAGCAGCGCGACGGTGGCTGGATCACCCCTCCACTTT
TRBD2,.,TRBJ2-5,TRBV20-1,CSIGLAGVIETQYF,TGCAGTATTGGACTAGCGGGAGTCATTGAGACCCAGTACTTC
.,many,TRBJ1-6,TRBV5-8,CASSLAGADPPLHF,TGTGCCAGCAGCTTGGCCGGGGCGGATCCACCCCTCCACTTT
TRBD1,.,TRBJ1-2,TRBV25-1,CASSLTPHRGANYGYTF,TGTGCCAGCAGCTTAACCCCTCACAGGGGCGCTAACTATGGCTACACCTTC
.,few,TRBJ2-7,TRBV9,CASSVGQGIYEQYF,TGTGCCAGCAGCGTAGGGCAGGGTATCTACGAGCAGTACTTC
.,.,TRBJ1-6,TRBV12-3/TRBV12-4,CASSPQGFSNQPLHF,TGTGCCAGCAGTCCCCAGGGGTTTAGCAATCAGCCCCTCCACTTT
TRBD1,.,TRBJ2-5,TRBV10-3,CAITNEGQGLGETQYF,TGTGCCATCACTAATGAGGGACAGGGCCTGGGAGAGACCCAGTACTTC
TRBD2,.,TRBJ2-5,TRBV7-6,CASSVWPAGTSVQETQYF,TGTGCTAGCAGCGTTTGGCCGGCCGGGACTAGCGTACAAGAGACCCAGTACTTC
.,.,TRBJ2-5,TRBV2,CASSPLSDDSSKDYF,TGTGCCAGCTCACCACTCTCGGACGACAGCTCCAAAGACTACTTC
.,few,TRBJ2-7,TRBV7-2,CASSSRAGSGFYEQYF,TGTGCCAGCAGCTCCAGGGCCGGTAGCGGATTCTACGAGCAGTACTTC
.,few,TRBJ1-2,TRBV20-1,CSARDTYWGYGYTF,TGCAGTGCTAGAGACACTTACTGGGGCTATGGCTACACCTTC
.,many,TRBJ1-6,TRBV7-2,CASSLRTSNSPLHF,TGTGCCAGCAGCTTACGGACCTCTAATTCACCCCTCCACTTT
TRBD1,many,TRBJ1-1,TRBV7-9,CASSFGTGHTEAFF,TGTGCCAGCAGCTTTGGGACAGGGCACACTGAAGCTTTCTTT
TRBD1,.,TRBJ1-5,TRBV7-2,CASSLAPTGVPSNQPQHF,TGTGCCAGCAGCTTGGCCCCTACAGGGGTCCCGAGCAATCAGCCCCAGCATTTT
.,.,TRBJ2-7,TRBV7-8,CASSSDRSRREQYF,TGTGCCAGCAGCTCCGACAGAAGCCGTCGCGAGCAGTACTTC
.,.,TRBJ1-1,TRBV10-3,CAISDGFNAEAFF,TGTGCCATCAGTGACGGGTTTAACGCTGAAGCTTTCTTT
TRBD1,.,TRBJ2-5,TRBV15,CATSRDDPGTGGETQYF,TGTGCCACCAGCAGAGATGACCCCGGGACAGGGGGAGAGACCCAGTACTTC
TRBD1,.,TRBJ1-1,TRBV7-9,CATSLGTAPKGLTEAFF,TGTGCCACCAGTCTGGGGACAGCCCCTAAGGGACTAACTGAAGCTTTCTTT
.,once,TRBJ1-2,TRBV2,CASTTIRRGGGYTF,TGTGCCAGCACCACCATTCGACGGGGTGGTGGCTACACCTTC